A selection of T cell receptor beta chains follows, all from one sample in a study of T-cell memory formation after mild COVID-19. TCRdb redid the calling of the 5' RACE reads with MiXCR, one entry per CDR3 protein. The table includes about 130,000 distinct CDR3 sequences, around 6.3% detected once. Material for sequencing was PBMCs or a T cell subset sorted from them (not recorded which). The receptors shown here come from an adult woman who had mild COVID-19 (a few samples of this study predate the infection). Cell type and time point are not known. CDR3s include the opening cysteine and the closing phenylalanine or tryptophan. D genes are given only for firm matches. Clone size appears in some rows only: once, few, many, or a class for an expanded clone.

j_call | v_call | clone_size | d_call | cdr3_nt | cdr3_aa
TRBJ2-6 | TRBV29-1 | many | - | TGCAGCGTACAGGTGCCTGGGGCCAACGTCCTGACTTTC | CSVQVPGANVLTF
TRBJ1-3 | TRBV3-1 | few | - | TGTGCCAGCAGCCATCTTCTGGGCAACTCTGGAAACACCATATATTTT | CASSHLLGNSGNTIYF
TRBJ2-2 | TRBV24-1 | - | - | TGTGCCACCAGTGAACCCGGGACATCGAACACCGGGGAGCTGTTTTTT | CATSEPGTSNTGELFF
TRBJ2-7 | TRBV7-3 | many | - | TGTGCCAGCAGCCTGGACAGAAACTACGAGCAGTACTTC | CASSLDRNYEQYF
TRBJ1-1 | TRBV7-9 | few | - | TGTGCCAGCAGCTTAGGGCTCCCGGCAACTGAAGCTTTCTTT | CASSLGLPATEAFF
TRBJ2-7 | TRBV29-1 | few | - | TGCAGCGTTGGCCTAGGGGGCTCCTACGAGCAGTACTTC | CSVGLGGSYEQYF
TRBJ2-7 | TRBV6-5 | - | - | TGTGCCAGCAGTTCAACCCCGTCACACTACGAGCAGTACTTC | CASSSTPSHYEQYF
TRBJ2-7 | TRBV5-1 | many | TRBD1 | TGCGCCAGCAGCTTTAACAGGGGCGAGGACGAGCAGTACTTC | CASSFNRGEDEQYF
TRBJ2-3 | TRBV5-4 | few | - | TGTGCCAGCAGCCGGCCCGTTTATCCGGGCAAGCAGCGGGATACGCAGTATTTT | CASSRPVYPGKQRDTQYF
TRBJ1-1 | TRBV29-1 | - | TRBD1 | TGCAGCGTTGGGACAGGAGGTGAAGCTTTCTTT | CSVGTGGEAFF